This TCR beta chain originates from a study of molecular identifiers for immune sequencing clone quantification. Findings and limits, study-wide: The share of molecules held by clones above 20 RNA copies was over 97% in effector cells and under 1% in naive cells. Jurkat TCR RNA from one cell was spiked into approximately 1 million naive cells, and it was reportedly detectable there.

CDR3 size: 15 residues. Germline V gives CDR1 SGHRS, CDR2 YFSETQ. With RNA at 10%, 30% or 50%, naive CD8 libraries came from around 20,000 to 990,000 sorted cells. About this clonotype itself: The antigen remains undetermined. The germline gene is not matched at one end of the junction; a read error may be the cause.

A single record per CDR3 protein comes from TCRdb applying MiXCR to the PCR reads. The table lists 85,000 to 100,000 distinct CDR3 sequences, around 20% of them singletons. Sequences were obtained from naive CD8+ T cells from blood, with Jurkat cell RNA spiked in. Regarding subset: FACS-sorted CD8+CD4-CCR7+CD45RA+ naive T cells. V and J are TRBV5-1 and TRBJ2-3; TRBD1 or TRBD2 may be the D gene (6 bases each). This clonotype was sampled from a human donor in good health. Some libraries in this study had Jurkat cell RNA spiked in. For the CDR3, the DNA is TGCGCCAGCAGCTTGTGGGGGGCCAACACAGATACGCGGTATTTT. Protein: CASSLWGANTDTRYF.